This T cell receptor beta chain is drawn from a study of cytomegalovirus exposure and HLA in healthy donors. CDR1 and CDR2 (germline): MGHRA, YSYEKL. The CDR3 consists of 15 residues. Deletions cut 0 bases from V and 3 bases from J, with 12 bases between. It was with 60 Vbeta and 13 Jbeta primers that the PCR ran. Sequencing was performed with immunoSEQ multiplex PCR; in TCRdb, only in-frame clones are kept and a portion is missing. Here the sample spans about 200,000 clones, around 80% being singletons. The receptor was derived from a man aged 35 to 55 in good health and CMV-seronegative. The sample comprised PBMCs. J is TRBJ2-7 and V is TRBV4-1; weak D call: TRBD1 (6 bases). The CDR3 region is CASSQDPGQSYEQYF. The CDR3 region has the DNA TGCGCCAGCAGCCAAGATCCCGGACAGAGCTACGAGCAGTACTTC.